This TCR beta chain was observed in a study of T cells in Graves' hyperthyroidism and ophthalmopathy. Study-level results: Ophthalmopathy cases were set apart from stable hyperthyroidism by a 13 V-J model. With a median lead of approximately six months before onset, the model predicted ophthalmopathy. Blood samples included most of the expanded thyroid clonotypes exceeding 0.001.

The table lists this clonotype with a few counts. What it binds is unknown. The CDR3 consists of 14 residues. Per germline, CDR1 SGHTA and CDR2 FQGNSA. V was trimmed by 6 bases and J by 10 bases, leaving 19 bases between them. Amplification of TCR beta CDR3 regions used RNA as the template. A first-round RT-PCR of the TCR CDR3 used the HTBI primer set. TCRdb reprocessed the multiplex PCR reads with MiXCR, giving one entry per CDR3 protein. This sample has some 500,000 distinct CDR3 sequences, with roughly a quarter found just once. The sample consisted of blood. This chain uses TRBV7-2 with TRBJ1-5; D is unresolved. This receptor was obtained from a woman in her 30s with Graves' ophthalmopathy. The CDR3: CASSTVGPATPQHF. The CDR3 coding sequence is TGTGCCAGCAGTACCGTGGGCCCCGCGACACCCCAGCATTTT.